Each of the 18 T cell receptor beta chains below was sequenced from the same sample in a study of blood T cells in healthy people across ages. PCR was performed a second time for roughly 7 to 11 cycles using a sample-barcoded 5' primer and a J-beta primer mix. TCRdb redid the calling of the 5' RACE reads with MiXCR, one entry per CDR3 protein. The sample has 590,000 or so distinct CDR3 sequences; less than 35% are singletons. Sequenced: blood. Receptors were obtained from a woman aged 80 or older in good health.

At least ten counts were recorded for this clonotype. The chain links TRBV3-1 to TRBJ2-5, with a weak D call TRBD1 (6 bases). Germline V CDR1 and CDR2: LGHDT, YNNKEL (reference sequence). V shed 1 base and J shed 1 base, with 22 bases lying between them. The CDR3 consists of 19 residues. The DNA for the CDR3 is TGTGCCAGCAGCCAAGGTTGGCTTTCGGTCGGACAGTCCCAAGAGACCCAGTACTTC. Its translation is CASSQGWLSVGQSQETQYF.

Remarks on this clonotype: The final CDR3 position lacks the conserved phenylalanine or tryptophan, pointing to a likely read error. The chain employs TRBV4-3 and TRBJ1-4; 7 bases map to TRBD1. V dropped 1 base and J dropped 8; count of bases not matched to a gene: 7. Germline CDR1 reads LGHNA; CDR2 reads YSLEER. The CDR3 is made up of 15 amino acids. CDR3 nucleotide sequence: TGCGCCAGCAGCCAAGGACAGGGTGAGGACGAAAAACTGTTTTGT. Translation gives CASSQGQGEDEKLFC.

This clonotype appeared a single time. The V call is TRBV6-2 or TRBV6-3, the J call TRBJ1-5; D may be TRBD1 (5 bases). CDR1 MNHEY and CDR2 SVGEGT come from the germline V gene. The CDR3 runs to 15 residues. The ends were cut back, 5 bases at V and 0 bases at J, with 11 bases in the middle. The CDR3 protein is CASSRRQLSNQPQHF. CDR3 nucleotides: TGTGCCAGCAGTCGAAGACAGCTTAGCAATCAGCCCCAGCATTTT.

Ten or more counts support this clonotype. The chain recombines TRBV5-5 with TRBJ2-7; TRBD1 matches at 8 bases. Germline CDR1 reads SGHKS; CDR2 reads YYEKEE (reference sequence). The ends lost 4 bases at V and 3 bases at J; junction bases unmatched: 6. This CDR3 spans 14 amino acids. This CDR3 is CASSRDRLRYEQYF. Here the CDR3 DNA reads TGTGCCAGCAGCCGGGACAGGTTACGCTACGAGCAGTACTTC.

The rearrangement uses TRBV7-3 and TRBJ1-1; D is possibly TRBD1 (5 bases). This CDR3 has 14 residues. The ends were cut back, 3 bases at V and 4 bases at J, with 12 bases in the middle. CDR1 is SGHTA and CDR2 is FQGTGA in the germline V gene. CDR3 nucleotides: TGTGCCAGCAGCTTTTCGCCAGGGAGCACTGAAGCTTTCTTT. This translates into CASSFSPGSTEAFF.

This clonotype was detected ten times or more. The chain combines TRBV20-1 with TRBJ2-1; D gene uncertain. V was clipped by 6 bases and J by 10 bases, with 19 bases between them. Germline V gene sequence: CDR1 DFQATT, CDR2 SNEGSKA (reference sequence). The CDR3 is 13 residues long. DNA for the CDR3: TGCAGTGCCAAAAGCCCTTGGTCCTCCGAGCAGTTCTTC. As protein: CSAKSPWSSEQFF.

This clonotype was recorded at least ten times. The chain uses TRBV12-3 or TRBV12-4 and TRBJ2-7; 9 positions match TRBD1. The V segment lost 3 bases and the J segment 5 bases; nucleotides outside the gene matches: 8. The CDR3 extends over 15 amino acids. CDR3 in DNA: TGTGCCAGCAGTTTCCGGGACAGGGTATACAACGAGCAGTACTTC. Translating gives CASSFRDRVYNEQYF.

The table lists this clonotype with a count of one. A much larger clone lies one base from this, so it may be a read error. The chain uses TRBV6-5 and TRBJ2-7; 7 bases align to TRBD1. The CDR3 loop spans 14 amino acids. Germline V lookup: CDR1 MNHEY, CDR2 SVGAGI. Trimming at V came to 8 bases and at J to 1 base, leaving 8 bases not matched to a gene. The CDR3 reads CASGTTGASYEQYF. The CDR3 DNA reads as TGTGCCAGCGGCACCACAGGGGCTTCCTACGAGCAGTACTTC.

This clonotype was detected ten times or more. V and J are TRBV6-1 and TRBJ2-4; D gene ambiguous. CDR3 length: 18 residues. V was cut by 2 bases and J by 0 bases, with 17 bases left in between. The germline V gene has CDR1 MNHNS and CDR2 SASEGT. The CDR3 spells CASSEWIKDRLAKNIQYF. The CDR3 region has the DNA TGTGCCAGCAGTGAATGGATTAAGGATCGCCTAGCCAAAAACATTCAGTACTTC.

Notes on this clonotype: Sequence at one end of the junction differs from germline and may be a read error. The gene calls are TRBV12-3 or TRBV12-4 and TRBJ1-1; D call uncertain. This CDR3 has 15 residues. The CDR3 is CASSFIGLVNTETFF. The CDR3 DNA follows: TGTGCCAGCAGTTTCATTGGACTTGTGAACACTGAAACTTTCTTT.

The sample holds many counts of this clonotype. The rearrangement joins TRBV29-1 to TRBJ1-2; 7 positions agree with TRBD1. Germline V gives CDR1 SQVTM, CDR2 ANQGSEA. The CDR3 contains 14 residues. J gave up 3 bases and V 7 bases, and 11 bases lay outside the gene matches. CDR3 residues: CSAPSDRTDYGYTF. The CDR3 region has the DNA TGCAGCGCTCCCTCGGACAGGACCGACTATGGCTACACCTTC.

The CDR3 loop is CAILYRDKSSYNEQFF. DNA of the CDR3: TGTGCCATTCTCTATAGAGACAAGAGCTCCTACAATGAGCAGTTCTTC. The chain employs TRBV10-3 and TRBJ2-1; D call uncertain. The V and J ends lost 9 bases and 0 bases respectively, with 18 bases between them. Germline V CDR1 and CDR2: ENHRY, SYGVKD. The CDR3 covers 16 residues.

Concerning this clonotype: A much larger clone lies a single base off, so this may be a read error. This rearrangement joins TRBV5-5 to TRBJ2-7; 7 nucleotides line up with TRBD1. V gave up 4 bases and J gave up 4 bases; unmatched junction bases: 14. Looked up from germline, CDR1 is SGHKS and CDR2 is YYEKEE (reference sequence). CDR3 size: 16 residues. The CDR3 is CASSAEGGWTWYEQYF. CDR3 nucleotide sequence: TGTGCCAGCAGCGCCGAAGGGGGCTGGACTTGGTACGAGCAGTACTTC.

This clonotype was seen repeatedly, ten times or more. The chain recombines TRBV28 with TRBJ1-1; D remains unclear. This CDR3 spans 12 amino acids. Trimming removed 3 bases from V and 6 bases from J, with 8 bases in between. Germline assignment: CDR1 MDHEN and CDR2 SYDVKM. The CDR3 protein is CASSLVMAEAFF. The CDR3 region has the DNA TGTGCCAGCAGTTTGGTGATGGCTGAAGCTTTCTTT.

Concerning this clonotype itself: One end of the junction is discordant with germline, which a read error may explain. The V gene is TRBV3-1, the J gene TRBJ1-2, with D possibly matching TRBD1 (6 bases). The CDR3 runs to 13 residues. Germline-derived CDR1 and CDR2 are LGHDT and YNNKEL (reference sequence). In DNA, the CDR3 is TGTGCCAGCAACCAAGAGGGGGGCTATGGCTACACCTTC. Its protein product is CASNQEGGYGYTF.

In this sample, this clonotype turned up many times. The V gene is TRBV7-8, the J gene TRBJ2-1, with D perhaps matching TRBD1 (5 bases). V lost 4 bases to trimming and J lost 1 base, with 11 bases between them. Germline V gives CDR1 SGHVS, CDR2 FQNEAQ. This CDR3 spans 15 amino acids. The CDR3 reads CASSSMRTSYNEQFF. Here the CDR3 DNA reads TGTGCCAGCAGCTCAATGAGGACATCCTACAATGAGCAGTTCTTC.

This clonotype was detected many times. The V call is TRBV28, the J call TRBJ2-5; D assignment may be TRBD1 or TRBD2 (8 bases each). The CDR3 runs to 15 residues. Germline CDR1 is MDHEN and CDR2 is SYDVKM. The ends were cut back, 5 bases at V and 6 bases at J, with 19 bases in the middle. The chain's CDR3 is CASSQGASGRQTQYF. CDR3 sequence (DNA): TGTGCCAGCAGTCAGGGGGCTAGCGGGCGTCAGACCCAGTACTTC.

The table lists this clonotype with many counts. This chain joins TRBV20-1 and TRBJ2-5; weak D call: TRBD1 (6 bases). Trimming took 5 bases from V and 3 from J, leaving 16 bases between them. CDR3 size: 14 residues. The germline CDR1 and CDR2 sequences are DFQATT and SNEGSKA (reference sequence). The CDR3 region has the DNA TGCAGTGCTGCCCAGGGGCAGCGAGAAGAGACCCAGTACTTC. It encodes CSAAQGQREETQYF.